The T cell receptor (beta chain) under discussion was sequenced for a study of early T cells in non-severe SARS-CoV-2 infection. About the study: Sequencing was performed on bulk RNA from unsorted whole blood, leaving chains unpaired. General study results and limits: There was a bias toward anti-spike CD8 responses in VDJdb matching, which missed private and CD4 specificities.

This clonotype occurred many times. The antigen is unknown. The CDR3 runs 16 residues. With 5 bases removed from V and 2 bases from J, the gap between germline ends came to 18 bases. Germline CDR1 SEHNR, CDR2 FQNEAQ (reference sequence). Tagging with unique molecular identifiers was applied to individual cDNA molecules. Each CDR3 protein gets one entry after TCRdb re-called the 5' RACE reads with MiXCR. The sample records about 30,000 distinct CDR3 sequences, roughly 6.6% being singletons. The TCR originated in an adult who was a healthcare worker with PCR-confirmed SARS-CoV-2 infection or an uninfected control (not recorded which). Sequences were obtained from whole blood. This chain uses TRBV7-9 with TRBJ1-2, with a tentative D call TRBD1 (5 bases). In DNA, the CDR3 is TGTGCCAGCAGCCAAGCCCTGACAGTTCCGAACTATGGCTACACCTTC. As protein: CASSQALTVPNYGYTF. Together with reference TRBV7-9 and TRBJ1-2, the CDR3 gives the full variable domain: DTGVSQNPRHKITKRGQNVTFRCDPISEHNRLYWYRQTLGQGPEFLTYFQNEAQLEKSRLLSDRFSAERPKGSFSTLEIQRTEQGDSAMYLCASSQALTVPNYGYTFGSGTRLTVV.